This TCR beta chain is drawn from a study of blood T cell repertoires in COVID-19. This clone was seen only once. Unmatched junction bases numbered 11, after V lost 5 bases and J lost 7 bases. Germline CDR1 reads SGHRS; CDR2 reads YFSETQ. This CDR3 region has 14 residues. Per the original methods: Amplified reference gene primers provided the basis for estimating nucleated cell counts. TCRdb keeps only in-frame clones here, not all; method: immunoSEQ multiplex PCR. V and J calls and clone size are given by that table; D and trimming were obtained from the DNA. The data show approximately 56,000 clones, around four fifths seen once.

The specimen sequenced was peripheral blood. The TCR comes from a man in his sixties or seventies with active COVID-19. J is TRBJ2-7 and V is TRBV5-1; TRBD2 aligns across 8 bases. The CDR3 coding sequence is TGCGCCAGCAGAGATCTGCGGGGGGACGATGAGCAGTACTTC. It translates to CASRDLRGDDEQYF.